This T cell receptor beta chain was sequenced during a study of T cells in Graves' hyperthyroidism and ophthalmopathy. Graves' hyperthyroidism qualified as stable when ophthalmopathy did not progress within 18 months. General observations from the study: Ophthalmopathy was identified by the model a median around 5.9 months ahead of onset. Among clonotypes expanded in thyroid above 0.001, most were also found in blood.

Regions amplified from RNA transcripts were the TCR beta CDR3 regions. HTBI primers drove first-round RT-PCR of the TCR CDR3. From the multiplex PCR reads, TCRdb called clonotypes with MiXCR, one entry per CDR3 protein. Counted here are over 300,000 distinct CDR3 sequences, over 11% occurring once; the ten biggest clones make up approximately 10%. Trimming removed 5 bases from V and 1 base from J, with 7 bases in between. Germline CDR1 is MNHEY and CDR2 is SMNVEV (reference sequence). The CDR3 spans 13 residues. This clonotype came up a few times. Its target is unknown. The source of this sequence is a woman in her sixties with Graves' hyperthyroidism. The V call is TRBV27, the J call TRBJ2-3; D unclear. Sequencing was done on a sample of blood. The CDR3 spells CASSGTGTDTQYF. CDR3 DNA: TGTGCCAGCAGTGGTACAGGCACAGATACGCAGTATTTT.